The entry that follows covers one T cell receptor (beta chain) sequence. This entry belongs to a study of cytomegalovirus exposure and HLA in healthy donors. The CDR3 spans 16 residues. Per germline, CDR1 SGHNT and CDR2 YYREEE (reference sequence). The V and J ends lost 4 bases and 0 bases, in that order; junction bases with no gene match: 6. PCR primers comprised 60 Vbeta and 13 Jbeta primers. The table came from immunoSEQ multiplex PCR; TCRdb's copy has only in-frame clones and leaves some out. The sample has 130,000 or so clones; about 82% are singletons. Sequencing was done on a sample of PBMCs. V and J are TRBV5-4 and TRBJ2-1; 8 nucleotides match TRBD1. This sequence was found in a man under 40 in good health and CMV-seronegative. CDR3 coding DNA: TGTGCCAGCAGCCCGACAGGGGCTAGCTCCTACAATGAGCAGTTCTTC. Amino acids: CASSPTGASSYNEQFF. The full variable domain, completed using reference TRBV5-4 and TRBJ2-1, is ETGVTQSPTHLIKTRGQQVTLRCSSQSGHNTVSWYQQALGQGPQFIFQYYREEENGRGNFPPRFSGLQFPNYSSELNVNALELDDSALYLCASSPTGASSYNEQFFGPGTRLTVL.